Listed below are T cell receptor beta chains from one sample, sequenced in a study of T cell responses to AZD1222 COVID-19 vaccine. TCRdb's copy holds only in-frame clones and misses some; the assay was immunoSEQ multiplex PCR. Altogether 150,000 to 200,000 clones are present, over 80% being singletons, with the ten largest covering roughly 4.3%. Sequences were derived from peripheral blood, sampled 28 days after the second dose of the MenACWY control vaccine. These receptors came from an adult who received the MenACWY meningococcal vaccine as a control. CDR3s include the opening cysteine and the closing phenylalanine or tryptophan. D genes are given only for firm matches. The size field is filled for only some rows; it gives once, few, many or a size class.

V gene,D gene,J gene,clone size,CDR3 protein
TRBV15,NA,TRBJ1-4,NA,CATSFQPRGEKLFF
TRBV11-3,NA,TRBJ2-1,NA,CASSNIYGVSSGNEQFF
TRBV6-5,TRBD1,TRBJ1-6,NA,CASRPGQGLSSPLHF
TRBV6-5,NA,TRBJ2-5,once,CASTPGGGRETQYF
TRBV7-2,NA,TRBJ1-2,NA,CASSLAHGATIHYGYTF
TRBV19,NA,TRBJ1-3,NA,CASRRLSGNTIYF
TRBV7-9,TRBD2,TRBJ2-7,NA,CAWELAGKNYEQYF
TRBV5-6,NA,TRBJ1-6,NA,CASSWTLDNSPLHF
TRBV28,TRBD1,TRBJ1-3,NA,CASIGTVSGNTIYF
TRBV6-2/TRBV6-3,NA,TRBJ1-5,NA,CASSYRQISNQPQHF
TRBV5-1,TRBD2,TRBJ2-3,NA,CASTYLAGAGDTQYF
TRBV28,NA,TRBJ1-2,NA,CASSASRGYTF
TRBV19,NA,TRBJ2-3,NA,CASKGGAWSTDTQYF
TRBV7-2,TRBD2,TRBJ2-1,NA,CASSPRGLAVYNEQFF
TRBV29-1,NA,TRBJ2-2,NA,CSVELAPRELFF
TRBV19,NA,TRBJ1-5,few,CATSWTAINQPQHF
TRBV18,NA,TRBJ1-3,NA,CASSAIPDRTGNTIYF
TRBV25-1,NA,TRBJ2-1,NA,CASSATRGYNEQFF
TRBV18,NA,TRBJ1-2,NA,CASSPDVGTSNYGYTF
TRBV30,TRBD2,TRBJ2-5,NA,CAWSDKGLKGETQYF
TRBV6-5,NA,TRBJ1-2,few,CASSYDVAGFYGYTF
TRBV6-1,NA,TRBJ1-2,once,CASSDTNYGYTF
TRBV27,TRBD2,TRBJ2-5,NA,CASSFGTIQETQYF
TRBV11-3,NA,TRBJ2-1,NA,CASSLDSYNEQFF
TRBV11-2,NA,TRBJ1-5,NA,CASSFGRDQPQHF
TRBV28,NA,TRBJ2-3,NA,CASSSRGTTYF
TRBV6-5,TRBD1,TRBJ1-5,NA,CASRTGPIQPQHF
TRBV28,NA,TRBJ1-4,NA,CASSSQGINEKLFF
TRBV19,NA,TRBJ2-7,NA,CASKWSGRHYEQYF
TRBV7-2,NA,TRBJ1-5,once,CASSFEGVGSNQPQHF
TRBV13,TRBD1,TRBJ2-7,NA,CASSLTGVAYEQYF
TRBV25-1,TRBD1,TRBJ1-2,NA,CASGRRFPGQGSYGYTF
TRBV3-1/TRBV3-2,TRBD2,TRBJ2-5,NA,CASSQNPGLAYGWETQYF
TRBV5-1,NA,TRBJ2-7,NA,CASSAGHSTYEQYF
TRBV19,TRBD1,TRBJ1-5,NA,CASSPRTGVGQPQHF
TRBV28,NA,TRBJ1-6,NA,CASSEPPLSDSPLHF
TRBV10-3,NA,TRBJ2-1,NA,CAIMGEEYNEQFF
TRBV4-3,NA,TRBJ1-2,NA,CASSQGRGGDYGYTF
TRBV28,TRBD1,TRBJ1-2,NA,CASRGETGSVYGYTF
TRBV24-1,NA,TRBJ2-1,NA,CATSDQRGGDEQFF
TRBV30,NA,TRBJ2-1,NA,CAWSVVVENNEQFF
TRBV27,NA,TRBJ2-2,NA,CATRTDSNTGELFF
TRBV27,TRBD2,TRBJ2-1,NA,CASSSEAGGFYNEQFF
TRBV2,NA,TRBJ1-1,NA,CASSSGRNTEAFF
TRBV25-1,TRBD1,TRBJ1-2,NA,CASSDPGQGAFGYTF
TRBV9,TRBD1,TRBJ2-1,once,CASSVSGQPINEQFF
TRBV5-3,NA,TRBJ1-4,NA,CARSLGPRGEKLFF
TRBV10-2,TRBD1,TRBJ1-1,NA,CASGRGDTEAFF
TRBV6-4,NA,TRBJ1-2,once,CASSDEFTSGYGYTF
TRBV28,NA,TRBJ1-6,NA,CASSLRRTGFPSYNSPLHF